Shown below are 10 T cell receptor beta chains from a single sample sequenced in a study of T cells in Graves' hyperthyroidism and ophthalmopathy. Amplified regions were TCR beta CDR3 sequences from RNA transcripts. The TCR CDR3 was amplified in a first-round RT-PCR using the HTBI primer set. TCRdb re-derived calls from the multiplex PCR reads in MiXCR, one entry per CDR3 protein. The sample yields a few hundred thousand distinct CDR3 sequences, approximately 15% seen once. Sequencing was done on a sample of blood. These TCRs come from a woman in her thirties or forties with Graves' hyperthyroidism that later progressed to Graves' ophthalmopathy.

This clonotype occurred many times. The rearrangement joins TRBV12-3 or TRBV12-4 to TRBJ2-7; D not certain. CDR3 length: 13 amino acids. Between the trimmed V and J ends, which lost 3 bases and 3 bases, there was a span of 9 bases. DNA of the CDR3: TGTGCCAGCAGTTTGAACAGTATCTACGAGCAGTACTTC. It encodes CASSLNSIYEQYF.

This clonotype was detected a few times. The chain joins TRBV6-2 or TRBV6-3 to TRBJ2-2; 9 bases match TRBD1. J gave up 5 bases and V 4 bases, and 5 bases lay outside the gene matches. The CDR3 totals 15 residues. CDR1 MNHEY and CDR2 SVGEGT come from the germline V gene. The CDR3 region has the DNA TGTGCCAGCAGTTCACAGGGGGCCCCAACCGGGGAGCTGTTTTTT. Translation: CASSSQGAPTGELFF.

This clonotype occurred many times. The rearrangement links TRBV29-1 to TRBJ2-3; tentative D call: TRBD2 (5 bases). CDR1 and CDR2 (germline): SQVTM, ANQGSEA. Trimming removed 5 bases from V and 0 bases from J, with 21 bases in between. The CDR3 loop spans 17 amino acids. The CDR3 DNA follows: TGCAGCGTTAAACCGTCCGTGTACAAGCGGAGCACAGATACGCAGTATTTT. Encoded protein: CSVKPSVYKRSTDTQYF.

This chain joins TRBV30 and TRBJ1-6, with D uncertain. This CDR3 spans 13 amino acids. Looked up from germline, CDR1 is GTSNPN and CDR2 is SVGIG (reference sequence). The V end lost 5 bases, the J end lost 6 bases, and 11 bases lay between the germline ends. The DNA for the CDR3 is TGTGCCTGGCGCTGGACGGTTAATTCACCCCTCCACTTT. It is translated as CAWRWTVNSPLHF.

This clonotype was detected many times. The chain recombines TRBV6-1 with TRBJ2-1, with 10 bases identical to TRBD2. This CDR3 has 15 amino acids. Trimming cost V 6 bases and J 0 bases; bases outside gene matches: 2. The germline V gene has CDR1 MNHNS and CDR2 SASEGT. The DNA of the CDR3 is TGTGCCAGCAGAAGGACTAGCGGCTCCTACAATGAGCAGTTCTTC. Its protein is CASRRTSGSYNEQFF.

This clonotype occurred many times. The CDR3 protein is CASSSTVSYEQYF. As DNA, the CDR3 is TGCGCCAGCAGCTCGACAGTCTCCTACGAGCAGTACTTC. J is TRBJ2-7 and V is TRBV5-1; D possibly corresponds to TRBD1 (5 bases). V was pared by 3 bases and J by 0 bases, with 7 bases between. Per the germline V gene, CDR1 is SGHRS and CDR2 is YFSETQ. The length of the CDR3 is 13 residues.

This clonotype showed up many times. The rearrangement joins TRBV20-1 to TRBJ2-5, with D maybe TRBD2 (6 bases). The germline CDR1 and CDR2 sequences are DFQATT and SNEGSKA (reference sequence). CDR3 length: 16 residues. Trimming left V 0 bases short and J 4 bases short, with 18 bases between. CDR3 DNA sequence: TGCAGTGCTAGAGATCGTGCGGGACGGAGGCGAGAGACCCAGTACTTC. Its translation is CSARDRAGRRRETQYF.

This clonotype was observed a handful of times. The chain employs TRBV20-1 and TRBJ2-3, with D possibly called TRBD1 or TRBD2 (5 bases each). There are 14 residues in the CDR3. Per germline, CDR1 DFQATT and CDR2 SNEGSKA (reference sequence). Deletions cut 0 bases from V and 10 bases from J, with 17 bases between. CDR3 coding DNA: TGCAGTGCTAGAGAGACATGGGGGACCTCTCCGCAGTATTTT. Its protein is CSARETWGTSPQYF.

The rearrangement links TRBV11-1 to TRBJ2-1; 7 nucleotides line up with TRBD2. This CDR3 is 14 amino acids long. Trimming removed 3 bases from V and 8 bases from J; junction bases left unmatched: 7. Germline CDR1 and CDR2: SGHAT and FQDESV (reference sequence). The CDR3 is CASSFGLVPDEQFF. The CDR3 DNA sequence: TGTGCCAGCAGCTTCGGACTAGTTCCGGATGAGCAGTTCTTC.

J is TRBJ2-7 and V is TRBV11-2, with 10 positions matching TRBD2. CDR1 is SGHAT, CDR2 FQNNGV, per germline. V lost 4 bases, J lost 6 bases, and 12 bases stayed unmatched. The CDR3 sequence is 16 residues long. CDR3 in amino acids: CASSSSAGGPPREQYF. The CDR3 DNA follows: TGTGCCAGCAGCTCATCAGCGGGAGGGCCCCCTCGCGAGCAGTACTTC.